Below, 13 T cell receptor beta chains from the same sample are listed, as sequenced in a study of blood T cell repertoires in COVID-19. TCRdb keeps only in-frame clones here, not all; method: immunoSEQ multiplex PCR. The table has fewer than 500,000 clones, about 90% seen once. The sequencing input was peripheral blood. The receptors stem from a man aged 18-30 years with COVID-19, enrolled during active disease.

The chain employs TRBV5-1 and TRBJ2-3; TRBD2 might be the D (6 bases). In germline, CDR1 is SGHRS, CDR2 YFSETQ. Between the trimmed V and J ends, which lost 1 base and 6 bases, there was a span of 27 bases. There are 19 residues in the CDR3. Here the CDR3 reads CASSLMAAPGLERLDTQYF. The DNA for the CDR3 is TGCGCCAGCAGCTTGATGGCGGCACCGGGACTCGAGAGATTGGATACGCAGTATTTT.

This clone was detected once. The CDR3 loop is CASSQLDGNYGYTF. The CDR3 coding sequence is TGCGCCAGCAGCCAACTTGACGGGAACTATGGCTACACCTTC. The V call is TRBV4-1, the J call TRBJ1-2, with D unclear. Germline assignment: CDR1 MGHRA and CDR2 YSYEKL. Trimming shortened V by 2 bases and J by 2 bases, and 9 bases separated the two germline ends. This CDR3 contains 14 residues.

The rearrangement uses TRBV5-4 and TRBJ2-5; D might be TRBD2 (5 bases). Germline CDR1 SGHNT, CDR2 YYREEE (reference sequence). This CDR3 is built from 14 residues. V lost 3 bases, J lost 1 base, and 10 bases lay in between. CDR3: CASSSPRGQETQYF. CDR3 coding DNA: TGTGCCAGCAGCTCACCCCGGGGCCAAGAGACCCAGTACTTC.

This clone appeared once. The V gene is TRBV6-5, the J gene TRBJ2-2; no reliable D call. Germline V gene lookup returns CDR1 MNHEY and CDR2 SVGAGI. V was trimmed by 8 bases and J by 3 bases, leaving 7 bases between them. This CDR3 comprises 12 residues. DNA of the CDR3: TGTGCCAGCGGAGCCTACACCGGGGAGCTGTTTTTT. Its translation is CASGAYTGELFF.

This chain joins TRBV6-5 and TRBJ2-2; TRBD2 might be the D (6 bases). The CDR3 covers 13 residues. Germline V gives CDR1 MNHEY, CDR2 SVGAGI. With 4 bases removed from V and 5 bases from J, the gap between germline ends came to 8 bases. CDR3 DNA: TGTGCCAGCAGTTGGAGGGGAACCGGGGAGCTGTTTTTT. It is translated as CASSWRGTGELFF.

The chain carries TRBV29-1 and TRBJ1-4; D unresolved. Germline-derived CDR1 and CDR2 are SQVTM and ANQGSEA. CDR3 length: 13 amino acids. V gave up 5 bases and J gave up 6 bases, with 13 bases separating them. Here the CDR3 DNA reads TGCAGCGTTCTACTCGCGGCAGATGAAAAACTGTTTTTT. Its translation: CSVLLAADEKLFF.

The chain combines TRBV9 with TRBJ2-7; D might be TRBD2 (7 bases). Trimming removed 0 bases from V and 2 bases from J, with 12 bases in between. Germline CDR1 and CDR2: SGDLS and YYNGEE. The CDR3 sequence is 15 residues long. CDR3: CASSVEGGEAYEQYF. The CDR3 nucleotides read TGTGCCAGCAGCGTAGAAGGGGGGGAAGCCTACGAGCAGTACTTC.

The genes are TRBV5-6 and TRBJ2-7, with 11 bases matching TRBD2. The J segment lost 2 bases and the V segment lost 4 bases, leaving 5 bases of the junction unmatched. This CDR3 comprises 15 residues. Germline loops: CDR1 SGHDT, CDR2 YYEEEE. This CDR3 is CASSVPGLAAYEQYF. The CDR3, as DNA: TGTGCCAGCAGCGTACCGGGACTAGCGGCCTACGAGCAGTACTTC.

The rearrangement joins TRBV29-1 to TRBJ2-7; 8 bases fit TRBD2. Germline CDR1 reads SQVTM; CDR2 reads ANQGSEA. The CDR3 sequence is 14 residues long. V shed 3 bases and J 3 bases; nucleotides not matched to a gene: 7. The CDR3 nucleotides read TGCAGCGTTGACGGCAGCGGGGGATACTACGAGCAGTACTTC. It codes for CSVDGSGGYYEQYF.

V is TRBV19 and J is TRBJ2-7; TRBD2 matches at 12 bases. This CDR3 contains 13 residues. Germline CDR1 LNHDA, CDR2 SQIVND (reference sequence). Unmatched junction bases numbered 6, after V lost 9 bases and J lost 6 bases. The CDR3 nucleotides read TGTGCCAGCCGGACTAGCGGGACGGGCGAGCAGTACTTC. Amino acids: CASRTSGTGEQYF.

The rearrangement joins TRBV11-2 to TRBJ2-3; 12 bases agree with TRBD2. The junction had 4 bases not matched to a gene; V was cut back by 4 bases and J by 8 bases. The germline V gene encodes CDR1 SGHAT and CDR2 FQNNGV. The CDR3 extends over 14 amino acids. The CDR3 protein is CASSYQTSGSTQYF. The CDR3 DNA reads TGTGCCAGCAGCTACCAGACTAGCGGGAGTACGCAGTATTTT.

This chain connects TRBV2 to TRBJ2-1; 8 nucleotides match TRBD2. CDR3 length: 14 amino acids. In germline, CDR1 is SNHLY, CDR2 FYNNEI. The V and J ends lost 10 bases and 4 bases, in that order; junction bases with no gene match: 9. CDR3 sequence reads: CATQETSGYNEQFF. CDR3 nucleotides: TGTGCCACCCAGGAAACTAGCGGATACAATGAGCAGTTCTTC.

This clone appeared once. V gene TRBV21-1 combines with J gene TRBJ1-6; the listed D gene, TRBD1, was not tested against the DNA. TRBV21-1 is a pseudogene. This CDR3 has 16 residues. The chain's CDR3 is CASSTLLTGGNSPLHF. The CDR3, as DNA: TGTGCCAGCAGCACCCTACTCACAGGGGGAAATTCACCCCTCCACTTT.